Below are 7 T cell receptor beta chains sequenced from a single sample in a study of OX40 agonist ivuxolimab in advanced cancers. TCRdb keeps only in-frame clones here, not all; method: immunoSEQ multiplex PCR. The table has roughly 35,000 clones, almost 85% seen once; the top ten hold under 2%. Specimen: CD4+ or CD8+ T cells sorted from blood, collected in a trial of the OX40 agonist ivuxolimab. Source of these receptors: an adult with an advanced solid tumor such as melanoma, head and neck, liver or kidney cancer.

This clone appeared a few times. This chain uses TRBV28 with TRBJ2-5; D may correspond to TRBD1 or TRBD2 (5 bases each). Between the trimmed V and J ends, which lost 2 bases and 2 bases, there was a span of 12 bases. The CDR3 length is 15 residues. Germline lookup yields CDR1 MDHEN and CDR2 SYDVKM. CDR3 sequence (DNA): TGTGCCAGCAGTTTAGCGGTGGGGGAACAAGAGACCCAGTACTTC. It specifies CASSLAVGEQETQYF.

CDR3 coding DNA: TGCGCCAGCAGCAACCACAGGGGGGCTAATGAAAAACTGTTTTTT. Residues: CASSNHRGANEKLFF. J is TRBJ1-4 and V is TRBV4-1, with TRBD1 matching over 8 bases. With V trimmed by 5 bases and J by 3 bases, 5 bases remained unmatched. Germline CDR1 MGHRA, CDR2 YSYEKL. The CDR3 loop spans 15 amino acids.

V and J are TRBV11-2 and TRBJ2-7; D call uncertain. The CDR3 contains 14 residues. Germline lookup yields CDR1 SGHAT and CDR2 FQNNGV. With 4 bases removed from V and 3 bases from J, the gap between germline ends came to 13 bases. The DNA for the CDR3 is TGTGCCAGCAGCTCCCCCAGGCTTCACTACGAGCAGTACTTC. Translating gives CASSSPRLHYEQYF.

The chain recombines TRBV5-4 with TRBJ2-7; D remains unclear. From germline, CDR1 is SGHNT and CDR2 YYREEE (reference sequence). The CDR3 has 14 residues. V lost 3 bases and J 1 base, leaving 11 bases between the germline ends. The CDR3 spells CASSWDLGSYEQYF. CDR3 bases: TGTGCCAGCAGCTGGGATCTCGGGTCCTACGAGCAGTACTTC.

The rearrangement joins TRBV13 to TRBJ1-3; 10 bases match TRBD1. Germline V gives CDR1 PRHDT, CDR2 FYEKMQ (reference sequence). This CDR3 contains 16 residues. V trimming: 2 bases; J trimming: 5 bases; junction bases outside the gene matches: 6. CDR3: CASSLWDRGIRNTIYF. The CDR3 DNA sequence: TGTGCCAGCAGCTTATGGGACAGGGGAATCAGAAACACCATATATTTT.

The chain uses TRBV11-2 and TRBJ2-7, with D perhaps matching TRBD2 (5 bases). V was cut by 1 base and J by 1 base, with 20 bases left in between. Germline V CDR1 and CDR2: SGHAT, FQNNGV. This CDR3 is built from 18 residues. CDR3 sequence reads: CASSLGLRAGLNSYEQYF. CDR3 DNA sequence: TGTGCCAGCAGCTTAGGTTTAAGGGCGGGTTTGAATTCCTACGAGCAGTACTTC.

The chain has TRBV2 and TRBJ1-1; 7 bases agree with TRBD1. Trimming at V came to 6 bases and at J to 0 bases, leaving 4 bases not matched to a gene. The CDR3 has 14 amino acids. Germline CDR1 is SNHLY and CDR2 is FYNNEI. CDR3 DNA: TGTGCCAGCAGCTGGGGACAGCTGAACACTGAAGCTTTCTTT. Protein sequence: CASSWGQLNTEAFF.